This paragraph reports one T cell receptor beta chain. Germline V CDR1 and CDR2: SGHDT, YYEEEE. V trimming: 2 bases; J trimming: 6 bases; junction bases outside the gene matches: 1. The CDR3 totals 12 residues. This specimen belongs to a study of T cell changes during pregnancy in multiple sclerosis. Using immunoSEQ multiplex PCR, the repertoire was profiled, and TCRdb retains in-frame clones only, with some absent. Among under 40,000 clones, roughly 90% were seen once, and the ten largest hold roughly 29%. The material sequenced was CD8+ T cells from peripheral blood mononuclear cells, taken before pregnancy. The chain links TRBV5-6 to TRBJ2-7; 8 bases match TRBD1. The clonotype was recovered from a female donor with multiple sclerosis, enrolled in a pregnancy study. Here the CDR3 reads CASSFTGGEQYF. DNA for the CDR3: TGTGCCAGCAGCTTCACAGGGGGCGAGCAGTACTTC.